Listed below are T cell receptor beta chains from one sample, sequenced in a study of T cell repertoires in cytomegalovirus infection. The antigens for these receptors are not known. TCRdb analysed the reads with MiXCR anew, one entry per CDR3 protein. The table lists 340,000 or so distinct CDR3 sequences, 20% to 30% of them singletons, with about an eighth in the top ten. Sequencing used cultured PBMCs, obtained from culture after CMV antigen stimulation. The receptors stem from a human donor in good health (CMV status not recorded). Some clones in this sample may be carry-over from other donors' samples. Both conserved end residues are part of each CDR3. D genes are given only for firm matches. Expanded clones get a size class; other rows say once, few or many, or leave the size out.

d_gene,v_gene,abundance,j_gene,CDR3aa,CDR3nt
TRBD2,TRBV20-1,-,TRBJ2-7,CSATKGLAGTFYEQYF,TGCAGTGCTACCAAGGGACTAGCGGGAACCTTCTACGAGCAGTACTTC
-,TRBV19,-,TRBJ2-5,CASSMDQETQYF,TGTGCCAGTAGTATGGATCAAGAGACCCAGTACTTC
TRBD1,TRBV7-2,many,TRBJ1-5,CASSPRQGANQPQHF,TGTGCCAGCAGCCCCAGACAGGGGGCGAATCAGCCCCAGCATTTT
-,TRBV7-2,-,TRBJ2-2,CASSGTWGGELFF,TGTGCCAGCAGCGGAACGTGGGGCGGGGAGCTGTTTTTT
TRBD2,TRBV7-2,many,TRBJ2-3,CASSLYGTSGRLGTDTQYF,TGTGCCAGCAGCCTTTACGGGACTAGCGGGAGGTTGGGCACAGATACGCAGTATTTT
-,TRBV6-5,-,TRBJ1-2,CASRNSGAKPNYGYTF,TGTGCCAGCAGAAACTCAGGGGCGAAACCTAACTATGGCTACACCTTC
-,TRBV11-2,many,TRBJ2-5,CASSLVFQETQYF,TGTGCCAGCAGCTTAGTCTTCCAAGAGACCCAGTACTTC
-,TRBV19,-,TRBJ1-5,CASRDGRWGPQHF,TGTGCCAGTAGAGACGGCCGGTGGGGGCCCCAGCATTTT
-,TRBV5-1,few,TRBJ1-3,CASSLEGAIGNTIYF,TGCGCCAGCAGCTTGGAAGGGGCCATAGGAAACACCATATATTTT
-,TRBV20-1,-,TRBJ2-1,CSAHKGRTSYNEQFF,TGCAGTGCCCACAAGGGACGAACTAGCTACAATGAGCAGTTCTTC
-,TRBV7-2,many,TRBJ2-5,CASSLAGSRGLGETQYF,TGTGCCAGCAGCTTAGCGGGTAGCCGGGGGCTCGGAGAGACCCAGTACTTC
-,TRBV20-1,many,TRBJ2-3,CSARDKLAGYTQYF,TGCAGTGCTAGAGATAAGCTAGCTGGGTATACGCAGTATTTT
-,TRBV6-4,many,TRBJ1-1,CASSAQLNTEAFF,TGTGCCAGCAGTGCGCAGTTGAACACTGAAGCTTTCTTT
-,TRBV9,-,TRBJ2-1,CASSPGGSPPGYNEQFF,TGTGCCAGCAGCCCAGGGGGGAGCCCCCCCGGCTACAATGAGCAGTTCTTC
-,TRBV5-1,-,TRBJ2-1,CASSLARGGNEQFF,TGCGCCAGCAGCTTGGCCAGGGGGGGCAATGAGCAGTTCTTC
-,TRBV19,few,TRBJ2-1,CASSTDTPAETPYNEQFF,TGTGCCAGTAGTACTGACACCCCAGCGGAAACCCCCTACAATGAGCAGTTCTTC
-,TRBV11-3,few,TRBJ1-6,CASSLEQGGFYNSPLHF,TGTGCCAGCAGCTTAGAGCAGGGTGGGTTCTATAATTCACCCCTCCACTTT
-,TRBV6-6,-,TRBJ1-1,CASTSPGNKAFF,TGTGCCAGCACCTCCCCGGGGAATAAAGCTTTCTTT
-,TRBV25-1,-,TRBJ1-1,CASREGMKVQGYTEAFF,TGTGCCAGCAGGGAAGGAATGAAGGTTCAGGGATACACTGAAGCTTTCTTT
TRBD2,TRBV6-2/TRBV6-3,-,TRBJ2-4,CASREAGTKNIQYF,TGTGCCAGCAGGGAAGCGGGAACCAAAAACATTCAGTACTTC
TRBD2,TRBV7-3,many,TRBJ2-1,CASSHDEPGSSGSHEQFF,TGTGCCAGCAGCCACGATGAACCTGGGTCTAGCGGGAGCCATGAGCAGTTCTTC
-,TRBV6-5,-,TRBJ2-7,CASSYRQVGEQYF,TGTGCCAGCAGTTACAGACAGGTGGGCGAGCAGTACTTC
TRBD1,TRBV5-1,-,TRBJ1-1,CASSPGQGVLNTEAFF,TGCGCCAGCAGCCCCGGACAGGGGGTTCTGAACACTGAAGCTTTCTTT
-,TRBV7-6,-,TRBJ1-2,CASSVQGNYGYTF,TGTGCCAGCAGCGTGCAGGGGAACTATGGCTACACCTTC
-,TRBV27,-,TRBJ2-2,CASKITGSTGELFF,TGTGCCAGCAAGATAACAGGGTCCACCGGGGAGCTGTTTTTT
-,TRBV27,-,TRBJ2-5,CASSLLGVQETQYF,TGTGCCAGCAGTTTATTGGGGGTACAAGAGACCCAGTACTTC
TRBD2,TRBV4-3,few,TRBJ2-1,CASSQDGGLAVMGEQFF,TGCGCCAGCAGCCAAGATGGCGGACTAGCGGTAATGGGTGAGCAGTTCTTC
TRBD1,TRBV7-2,many,TRBJ2-2,CASSLGQGGTGELFF,TGTGCCAGCAGCTTGGGACAGGGTGGGACCGGGGAGCTGTTTTTT
TRBD1,TRBV7-2,many,TRBJ2-4,CASSPDRENIQYF,TGTGCCAGCAGCCCCGACAGGGAGAACATTCAGTACTTC
-,TRBV19,-,TRBJ1-5,CASRGSRSNQPQHF,TGTGCCAGTAGGGGCAGTAGAAGCAATCAGCCCCAGCATTTT
-,TRBV7-2,few,TRBJ1-4,CASSLDGRGNEKLFF,TGTGCCAGCAGCTTAGATGGCAGGGGAAATGAAAAACTGTTTTTT
TRBD2,TRBV27,-,TRBJ2-3,CASSRTGTSAGDTQYF,TGTGCCAGCAGTAGAACAGGGACTAGCGCAGGAGATACGCAGTATTTT
-,TRBV10-3,few,TRBJ1-5,CAISTRSNQPQHF,TGTGCCATCAGTACACGGAGCAATCAGCCCCAGCATTTT
TRBD2,TRBV6-5,once,TRBJ2-3,CASSRGTSGRMDF,TGTGCCAGCAGTCGCGGGACTAGCGGGAGGATGGATTTT
TRBD2,TRBV4-3,few,TRBJ2-1,CASSQDLGSGRGREQFF,TGCGCCAGCAGCCAAGATCTGGGTAGCGGGAGGGGTAGGGAGCAGTTCTTC
TRBD2,TRBV4-3,few,TRBJ2-3,CASSQEKQGGADTQYF,TGCGCCAGCAGCCAAGAAAAGCAGGGAGGGGCAGATACGCAGTATTTT
-,TRBV7-2,many,TRBJ2-3,CASSLNAGPDTQYF,TGTGCCAGCAGCTTAAATGCGGGGCCAGATACGCAGTATTTT
-,TRBV27,few,TRBJ1-5,CASSLSTGQPQHF,TGTGCCAGCAGTTTATCCACGGGTCAGCCCCAGCATTTT
-,TRBV19,many,TRBJ1-5,CASTRVSGGVRNQPQHF,TGTGCCAGTACCCGTGTGTCGGGGGGCGTCAGAAATCAGCCCCAGCATTTT
-,TRBV7-3,-,TRBJ2-7,CASSLNSAIVDEQYF,TGTGCCAGCAGCTTAAACTCGGCCATAGTAGACGAGCAGTACTTC
TRBD2,TRBV7-6,many,TRBJ2-5,CASSFRTSGGQETQYF,TGTGCCAGCAGCTTCCGTACTAGCGGGGGGCAAGAGACCCAGTACTTC
-,TRBV10-3,-,TRBJ2-6,CAIKGSGANVLTF,TGTGCCATCAAGGGGTCTGGGGCCAACGTCCTGACTTTC
TRBD2,TRBV20-1,-,TRBJ2-1,CSARETSAYEQFF,TGCAGTGCACGAGAGACTAGCGCCTATGAGCAGTTCTTC
TRBD2,TRBV7-2,many,TRBJ2-1,CASSSPPGLALYNEQFF,TGTGCCAGCAGCTCACCACCGGGACTAGCTTTGTACAATGAGCAGTTCTTC
-,TRBV29-1,-,TRBJ1-1,CSVAPSEAFF,TGCAGCGTCGCTCCCTCGGAGGCTTTCTTT
TRBD1,TRBV19,few,TRBJ2-5,CASSIEFLDRQETQYF,TGTGCCAGTAGTATAGAGTTCTTGGACAGGCAAGAGACCCAGTACTTC
-,TRBV4-1,once,TRBJ2-1,CASSLTSPLGFSSYNEQFF,TGCGCCAGCAGCCTTACTAGTCCCCTAGGCTTTAGCTCCTACAATGAGCAGTTCTTC
TRBD1,TRBV4-3,-,TRBJ1-1,CASSREGTGGTEAFF,TGCGCCAGCAGCCGTGAAGGGACAGGGGGCACTGAAGCTTTCTTT
TRBD2,TRBV11-3,-,TRBJ2-3,CASSLGASGRADTQYF,TGTGCCAGCAGCTTAGGTGCTAGCGGGAGAGCAGATACGCAGTATTTT
TRBD2,TRBV7-2,many,TRBJ2-7,CASSLSGSQGYEQYF,TGTGCCAGCAGCTTAAGCGGGAGCCAAGGCTACGAGCAGTACTTC
-,TRBV12-3/TRBV12-4,few,TRBJ1-2,CASSPRVGASIYGYTF,TGTGCCAGCAGTCCCCGTGTAGGGGCCTCCATCTATGGCTACACCTTC
TRBD2,TRBV19,many,TRBJ2-2,CASSSASGRAIGELFF,TGTGCCAGTAGTTCGGCTAGCGGGAGGGCCATCGGGGAGCTGTTTTTT
TRBD2,TRBV7-9,few,TRBJ2-3,CASSSHPGLASSTDTQYF,TGTGCCAGCAGCTCTCATCCGGGACTAGCGTCTAGCACAGATACGCAGTATTTT
-,TRBV11-2,-,TRBJ1-1,CASSLQRGTEAFF,TGTGCCAGCAGCTTACAAAGGGGAACTGAAGCTTTCTTT
TRBD1,TRBV7-3,many,TRBJ2-7,CASSIGPGTGHEQYF,TGTGCCAGCAGCATAGGACCCGGGACAGGGCACGAGCAGTACTTC